One sample yielded the 2 T cell receptor beta chains listed below, sequenced in a study of T cell responses to AZD1222 COVID-19 vaccine. This table comes from immunoSEQ multiplex PCR, and its TCRdb copy is limited to in-frame clones, with some not included. The sample comprises fewer than 150,000 clones, about 87% of which are singletons, and 1.9% rests with the top ten. The sample here was peripheral blood, taken on day 0 of AZD1222 vaccination. These receptor sequences come from an adult in good health.

This sequence joins TRBV5-1 and TRBJ1-2, with D tentatively TRBD1 (5 bases). The germline V gene has CDR1 SGHRS and CDR2 YFSETQ. The V end was cut by 4 bases, the J end by 3 bases, with 16 bases between. This CDR3 is 15 amino acids long. CDR3 residues: CASSPGTLEDYGYTF. As DNA, the CDR3 is TGCGCCAGCAGCCCCGGGACCCTTGAGGACTATGGCTACACCTTC.

This CDR3 reads CASSYDRKNTEAFF. CDR3 coding DNA: TGTGCCAGCAGTTATGACAGGAAGAACACTGAAGCTTTCTTT. The chain combines TRBV6-5 with TRBJ1-1; a possible D gene is TRBD1 (6 bases). The CDR3 length is 14 residues. V shed 3 bases and J shed 1 base, with 9 bases lying between them. The germline gives CDR1 MNHEY, CDR2 SVGAGI.